These 15 T cell receptor beta chains originate from one sample sequenced in a study of T cells in Graves' hyperthyroidism and ophthalmopathy. Researchers took RNA transcripts and amplified the TCR beta CDR3 regions from them. With the HTBI primer set, the TCR CDR3 went through a first round of RT-PCR. MiXCR, applied by TCRdb to the multiplex PCR reads, yields one record per CDR3 protein. This repertoire shows approximately 590,000 distinct CDR3 sequences, about a sixth found once; its top ten account for under 8%. Sequenced sample: blood. All receptors derive from a woman aged 30 to 39 with Graves' hyperthyroidism.

There are many counts of this clonotype. The chain recombines TRBV20-1 with TRBJ1-1; a possible D gene is TRBD1 (5 bases). The CDR3 length is 16 residues. Trimming cost V 3 bases and J 1 base, with 18 bases left between them. CDR1 is DFQATT and CDR2 is SNEGSKA in the germline V gene (reference sequence). This chain's CDR3 is CSARPRRGWGNTEAFF. As DNA, the CDR3 is TGCAGTGCTAGGCCCCGAAGGGGCTGGGGGAACACTGAAGCTTTCTTT.

The genes are TRBV7-2 and TRBJ1-1; D gene ambiguous. Trimming cost V 0 bases and J 1 base, with 9 bases left between them. The CDR3 totals 15 residues. CDR1 is SGHTA, CDR2 FQGNSA, per germline. Written as DNA, the CDR3 is TGTGCCAGCAGCTTAGCGGCTCAATCGAACACTGAAGCTTTCTTT. Translated, it gives CASSLAAQSNTEAFF.

This clonotype was picked up many times. V is TRBV7-3 and J is TRBJ2-7; a possible D gene is TRBD2 (7 bases). V lost 5 bases and J lost 0, with 14 bases in between. From germline, CDR1 is SGHTA and CDR2 FQGTGA. This CDR3 has 15 residues. In DNA form, the CDR3 reads TGTGCCAGCAGCCCGGGAGGAGGGGGCTCCTACGAGCAGTACTTC. The encoded protein is CASSPGGGGSYEQYF.

This clonotype was detected ten times or more. The J gene is TRBJ2-1, the V gene TRBV27; TRBD2 aligns across 12 bases. CDR1 is MNHEY and CDR2 is SMNVEV in the germline V gene (reference sequence). V dropped 5 bases and J dropped 7; count of bases not matched to a gene: 15. This CDR3 is built from 18 residues. In DNA form, the CDR3 reads TGTGCCAGCAGTGCACCACGGGCTAGCGGGAGGGCGAGGAATGAGCAGTTCTTC. This encodes CASSAPRASGRARNEQFF.

This clonotype appeared a few times. CDR3 loop: CASSYSAGRGNEQFF. The CDR3 DNA sequence: TGTGCCAGCAGTTACTCGGCGGGAAGGGGGAATGAGCAGTTCTTC. The rearrangement links TRBV6-5 to TRBJ2-1; D could derive from TRBD1 or TRBD2 (6 bases each). V lost 0 bases and J 7 bases, leaving 13 bases between the germline ends. CDR3 length: 15 residues. Germline V gene sequence: CDR1 MNHEY, CDR2 SVGAGI.

This clonotype was seen ten or more times. J is TRBJ2-1 and V is TRBV5-1; 15 bases agree with TRBD2. There are 17 residues in the CDR3. V lost 2 bases to trimming and J lost 8 bases; unmatched junction nucleotides: 8. Germline V CDR1 and CDR2: SGHRS, YFSETQ. The CDR3 DNA reads as TGCGCCAGCAGCTTAGGGACTAGCGGGAGGCCTTGGGATGAGCAGTTCTTC. This gives the protein CASSLGTSGRPWDEQFF.

This clonotype occurred a few times. The chain links TRBV6-1 to TRBJ1-4; TRBD1 is a possible D gene (5 bases). Trimming pared 5 bases from V and 3 bases from J, leaving 16 bases between. The CDR3 runs 16 residues. The germline V gene has CDR1 MNHNS and CDR2 SASEGT. The CDR3 DNA follows: TGTGCCAGCAGTCGCCCGGGACCTACATCTAATGAAAAACTGTTTTTT. This gives the protein CASSRPGPTSNEKLFF.

In this sample, this clonotype turned up many times. An end of the junction does not agree with germline; a read error may underlie this. V usage is TRBV7-7 and J usage is TRBJ2-2, with a weak D call TRBD2 (6 bases). Germline V gives CDR1 SSHAT, CDR2 FNYEAQ (reference sequence). The CDR3 runs to 17 residues. Here the CDR3 DNA reads TGTGCTAGCAGCGCTAGCCCGGGACTCCCTCCCACCGGGGAGCTGTTTTTT. Amino acids: CASSASPGLPPTGELFF. Based on the CDR3 plus reference TRBV7-7 and TRBJ2-2, the full variable domain is GAGVSQSPRYKVTKRGQDVTLRCDPISSHATLYWYQQALGQGPEFLTYFNYEAQPDKSGLPSDRFSAERPEGSISTLTIQRTEQRDSAMYRCASSASPGLPPTGELFFGEGSRLTVL.

J is TRBJ2-1 and V is TRBV27, with 12 positions matching TRBD2. CDR1 is MNHEY and CDR2 is SMNVEV in the germline V gene (reference sequence). CDR3 length: 17 amino acids. V dropped 3 bases and J dropped 6; count of bases not matched to a gene: 9. The CDR3 is CASSFRLAGVGSNEQFF. CDR3 bases: TGTGCCAGCAGTTTTCGACTAGCGGGAGTCGGAAGCAATGAGCAGTTCTTC.

At least ten counts were recorded for this clonotype. The chain recombines TRBV27 with TRBJ2-7; D is ambiguous. This CDR3 is 13 amino acids long. Per the germline V gene, CDR1 is MNHEY and CDR2 is SMNVEV (reference sequence). V shed 6 bases and J shed 4 bases, with 13 bases lying between them. CDR3 in DNA: TGTGCCAGCAGCTTAGGGCCAGCGTACGAGCAGTACTTC. Protein: CASSLGPAYEQYF.

This clonotype was recorded a few times. This chain links TRBV18 with TRBJ2-1; TRBD1 aligns across 10 bases. Losses at the gene ends were 0 bases for V and 7 bases for J; bases not matched to a gene: 9. Germline V gene data show CDR1 as KGHSH and CDR2 as LQKENI. The CDR3 is made up of 17 amino acids. CDR3 DNA: TGTGCCAGCTCACCACCGACCGGGGACAGGGGCGTAAATGAGCAGTTCTTC. Protein sequence: CASSPPTGDRGVNEQFF.

In its sample, this clonotype was seen a few times. The V gene is TRBV7-9, the J gene TRBJ1-1; a weak D match, TRBD1 (5 bases). CDR1 and CDR2 (germline): SEHNR, FQNEAQ (reference sequence). This CDR3 is 15 amino acids long. V lost 6 bases and J 5 bases, leaving 19 bases between the germline ends. CDR3 in DNA: TGTGCCAGCAGGCCAGACCGGGACCCTGGAACTGAAGCTTTCTTT. As protein: CASRPDRDPGTEAFF.

This clonotype was seen only a few times. This sequence joins TRBV15 and TRBJ2-7; D may correspond to TRBD1 or TRBD2 (5 bases each). CDR1 LNHNV and CDR2 YYDKDF come from the germline V gene (reference sequence). Trimming took 3 bases from V and 0 from J, leaving 12 bases between them. This CDR3 is 15 amino acids long. CDR3 DNA sequence: TGTGCCACCAGCAGGGCCGGGGCGAGCTCCTACGAGCAGTACTTC. Its protein is CATSRAGASSYEQYF. Together with reference TRBV15 and TRBJ2-7, the CDR3 gives the full variable domain: DAMVIQNPRYQVTQFGKPVTLSCSQTLNHNVMYWYQQKSSQAPKLLFHYYDKDFNNEADTPDNFQSRRPNTSFCFLDIRSPGLGDTAMYLCATSRAGASSYEQYFGPGTRLTVT.

This clonotype was counted once. The chain carries TRBV6-1 and TRBJ1-2, with 9 bases that match TRBD1. Trimming at V came to 5 bases and at J to 7 bases, leaving 11 bases not matched to a gene. Germline CDR1 is MNHNS and CDR2 is SASEGT. The CDR3 consists of 15 residues. CDR3 in amino acids: CASSPKGQGIGGYTF. The DNA of the CDR3 is TGTGCCAGCAGTCCAAAGGGACAGGGAATCGGTGGCTACACCTTC.

This clonotype has a count of ten or more. The chain recombines TRBV12-3 or TRBV12-4 with TRBJ2-1; D might be TRBD2 (5 bases). This CDR3 has 15 amino acids. V was trimmed by 4 bases and J by 3 bases, leaving 13 bases between them. The CDR3 spells CASSSRTSGYNEQFF. CDR3 DNA: TGTGCCAGCAGTTCCCGGACTTCCGGCTACAATGAGCAGTTCTTC.